The T cell receptor beta chain described here comes from a study of beta chain features in type 1 diabetes. CDR3 length: 17 amino acids. CDR1 and CDR2 (germline): SGHDT, YYEEEE. The ends lost 4 bases at V and 0 bases at J; junction bases unmatched: 4. Only a few counts were recorded for this clone. Expressed TCRB transcripts were sequenced because the entire RNA isolate underwent reverse transcription. Only in-frame clones appear in the TCRdb table, and some are missing; sequencing was by immunoSEQ multiplex PCR. This table holds 130,000 or so clones, about 9.7% found once. The sequencing input was central memory CD4+ T cells from blood. This TCR was recovered from a middle-aged woman in good health. The rearrangement uses TRBV5-6 and TRBJ2-3; 14 bases match TRBD2. The CDR3 spells CASSGTSGGLSTDTQYF. CDR3 DNA sequence: TGTGCCAGCAGCGGGACTAGCGGGGGCCTTAGCACAGATACGCAGTATTTT.